This is a list of T cell receptor beta chains from one sample in a study of blood T cells in healthy people across ages. TCRdb passed the 5' RACE reads through MiXCR, listing each CDR3 protein once. The sample includes around 800,000 distinct CDR3 sequences, 20% to 30% of them seen just once. These data are also associated with another study on T cells of mothers and their children.

Sequencing used blood. Receptor source: a boy aged 5 to 17 in good health. Each CDR3 is given with its conserved first and last residue. The D gene is left open where the match is weak. Rows give clone size only sometimes, using once, few, many, or a class for an expanded clone.

j_call: TRBJ2-1; clone_size: .; d_call: TRBD2; v_call: TRBV11-2; cdr3_nt: TGTGCCAGCAGCTTAGAGGTTAGCGGGGGTTACAATGAGCAGTTCTTC; cdr3_aa: CASSLEVSGGYNEQFF
j_call: TRBJ1-1; clone_size: few; d_call: TRBD1; v_call: TRBV20-1; cdr3_nt: TGCAGTGCTAGAGATTGGGAGGGACAGGGGGCGGGCACTGAAGCTTTCTTT; cdr3_aa: CSARDWEGQGAGTEAFF
j_call: TRBJ2-2; clone_size: few; d_call: .; v_call: TRBV15; cdr3_nt: TGTGCCACCAGCAGGACGGAGGAGTCGACGAACACCGGGGAGCTGTTTTTT; cdr3_aa: CATSRTEESTNTGELFF
j_call: TRBJ2-3; clone_size: .; d_call: .; v_call: TRBV9; cdr3_nt: TGTGCCAGCAGCCTTGCGGACCGACTTACAGATACGCAGTATTTT; cdr3_aa: CASSLADRLTDTQYF
j_call: TRBJ1-4; clone_size: few; d_call: TRBD1; v_call: TRBV6-6; cdr3_nt: TGTGCCAGCAGCTTACCCGCGACAGGGGTAGAAAAACTGTTTTTT; cdr3_aa: CASSLPATGVEKLFF
j_call: TRBJ2-5; clone_size: few; d_call: TRBD2; v_call: TRBV7-3; cdr3_nt: TGTGCCAGCAGCAGTCGGGGGGGCAAAGAGACCCAGTACTTC; cdr3_aa: CASSSRGGKETQYF
j_call: TRBJ2-4; clone_size: .; d_call: .; v_call: TRBV20-1; cdr3_nt: TGCAGTGCTTCCCAAGGGGGAGCCAAAAACATTCAGTACTTC; cdr3_aa: CSASQGGAKNIQYF
j_call: TRBJ2-3; clone_size: few; d_call: .; v_call: TRBV15; cdr3_nt: TGTGCCACCCGCCCGGGTAGCGGCGACACAGATACGCAGTATTTT; cdr3_aa: CATRPGSGDTDTQYF
j_call: TRBJ2-5; clone_size: .; d_call: .; v_call: TRBV7-2; cdr3_nt: TGTGCCAGCAGCCTCCTAGGGGGGAGCCAGAAGACCCAGTACTTC; cdr3_aa: CASSLLGGSQKTQYF
j_call: TRBJ2-5; clone_size: .; d_call: TRBD2; v_call: TRBV6-6; cdr3_nt: TGTGCCAGCAGTCCCCTACTACTAGCGAATCAAGAGACCCAGTACTTC; cdr3_aa: CASSPLLLANQETQYF
j_call: TRBJ2-2; clone_size: .; d_call: TRBD1; v_call: TRBV6-6; cdr3_nt: TGTGCCAGCAGTTATCCTCCGGACAGGCAAGCCGGGGAGCTGTTTTTT; cdr3_aa: CASSYPPDRQAGELFF
j_call: TRBJ1-2; clone_size: .; d_call: TRBD1; v_call: TRBV3-1; cdr3_nt: TGTGCCAGCAGCGAATTGACAGGGGGCGACTATGGCTACACCTTC; cdr3_aa: CASSELTGGDYGYTF
j_call: TRBJ2-7; clone_size: .; d_call: TRBD1; v_call: TRBV7-2; cdr3_nt: TGTGCCAGCAGCTCGACCCCGGGACAGTCCTACGAGCAGTACTTC; cdr3_aa: CASSSTPGQSYEQYF
j_call: TRBJ2-5; clone_size: .; d_call: .; v_call: TRBV12-3/TRBV12-4; cdr3_nt: TGTGCCAGCACCGTGAACCCCCAAGAGACCCAGTACTTC; cdr3_aa: CASTVNPQETQYF
j_call: TRBJ2-5; clone_size: few; d_call: .; v_call: TRBV3-1; cdr3_nt: TGTGCCAGCAGCCAAACCTCCAGTAGGGAGACCCAGTACTTC; cdr3_aa: CASSQTSSRETQYF
j_call: TRBJ1-6; clone_size: .; d_call: .; v_call: TRBV7-3; cdr3_nt: TGTGCCAGCAGCTCCGGACAGCCATACAATTCACCCCTCCACTTT; cdr3_aa: CASSSGQPYNSPLHF
j_call: TRBJ2-1; clone_size: few; d_call: .; v_call: TRBV7-3; cdr3_nt: TGTGCCAGCAGCTTACTTGCGGTCAATGAGCAGTTCTTC; cdr3_aa: CASSLLAVNEQFF
j_call: TRBJ1-4; clone_size: .; d_call: TRBD1; v_call: TRBV6-5; cdr3_nt: TGTGCCAGCGGGTGGACAGGGGGTGAAAAACTGTTTTTT; cdr3_aa: CASGWTGGEKLFF
j_call: TRBJ1-2; clone_size: .; d_call: .; v_call: TRBV3-1; cdr3_nt: TGTGCCAGCAGCCAAGGCTCCTCCGGGACTCAGGGGGGCTACACCTTC; cdr3_aa: CASSQGSSGTQGGYTF
j_call: TRBJ1-2; clone_size: many; d_call: .; v_call: TRBV6-5; cdr3_nt: TGTGCCAGCAGTTACGCTACCTTCTATGGCTACACCTTC; cdr3_aa: CASSYATFYGYTF
j_call: TRBJ1-2; clone_size: .; d_call: .; v_call: TRBV19; cdr3_nt: TGTGCCAGTAGTACCGCGGCAACCCGCGGGTATAACTATGGCTACACCTTC; cdr3_aa: CASSTAATRGYNYGYTF
j_call: TRBJ1-2; clone_size: .; d_call: .; v_call: TRBV4-1; cdr3_nt: TGCGCCAGCAGCCGAGGGGCAGTGAACCGTGGCTACACCTTC; cdr3_aa: CASSRGAVNRGYTF
j_call: TRBJ1-1; clone_size: .; d_call: .; v_call: TRBV20-1; cdr3_nt: TGCAGTGCCCCAAGGACGGGAAAAACTGAAGCTTTCTTT; cdr3_aa: CSAPRTGKTEAFF
j_call: TRBJ2-2; clone_size: few; d_call: .; v_call: TRBV7-2; cdr3_nt: TGTGCCAGCAGCTCCGCGGGGAGTACATTTAGCGGGGAGCTGTTTTTT; cdr3_aa: CASSSAGSTFSGELFF
j_call: TRBJ2-5; clone_size: .; d_call: .; v_call: TRBV6-5; cdr3_nt: TGTGCCAGCAGTTACCCGGGTGGGCTAGCATGGAAAGAGACCCAGTACTTC; cdr3_aa: CASSYPGGLAWKETQYF